Presented here are 22 T cell receptor beta chains from one specimen sequenced in a study of cytomegalovirus exposure and HLA in healthy donors (TCRdb year 2017). Library construction relied on the immunoSEQ multiplex PCR assay. TCRdb stores this immuneACCESS table with in-frame sequences only. Part of the clones is absent; in the studies checked, under half of the shortfall reflects unresolved V genes, and no reason is known for the rest. Here the sample has 45,000 to 65,000 clones; roughly 93% occur a single time. Of the sample, roughly 1.8% falls within the top ten clones. Sequencing was performed on PBMCs. The receptors come from a woman between 18 and 29 years old in good health and CMV-seropositive.

The genes are TRBV7-2 and TRBJ1-1; D possibly corresponds to TRBD1 (5 bases). Germline values: CDR1 SGHTA, CDR2 FQGNSA. The CDR3 runs to 13 residues. Trimming pared 6 bases from V and 4 bases from J, leaving 12 bases between. DNA for the CDR3: TGTGCCAGCAGTTTACAGGTACGCACTGAAGCTTTCTTT. Translated, it gives CASSLQVRTEAFF.

Notes on this clone: Compared with germline, one end of the junction differs, possibly owing to a read error. The rearrangement joins TRBV19 to TRBJ1-1; D unclear. The CDR3 runs to 14 residues. Germline CDR1 LNHDA, CDR2 SQIVND (reference sequence). CDR3 sequence (DNA): TGTACCAGTAGTATTAACAGTCTGGGCACTGAAGCTTTCTTT. Protein: CTSSINSLGTEAFF.

The rearrangement links TRBV11-2 to TRBJ2-7; 7 positions agree with TRBD2. Germline values: CDR1 SGHAT, CDR2 FQNNGV. This CDR3 has 15 amino acids. Trimming at V came to 0 bases and at J to 4 bases, leaving 6 bases not matched to a gene. DNA of the CDR3: TGTGCCAGCAGCTTAGATTCGGGGGGAGCATACGAGCAGTACTTC. It encodes CASSLDSGGAYEQYF.

The chain has TRBV11-2 and TRBJ1-1; TRBD1 is a possible D gene (6 bases). This CDR3 contains 14 residues. Per germline, CDR1 SGHAT and CDR2 FQNNGV. Trimming removed 4 bases at V and 4 bases at J, with 13 bases between. The CDR3 nucleotides read TGTGCCAGCAGCTCTTTGGGGGGGCCCACTGAAGCTTTCTTT. Encoded protein: CASSSLGGPTEAFF. Full variable domain (missing parts from reference TRBV11-2 and TRBJ1-1): EAGVAQSPRYKIIEKRQSVAFWCNPISGHATLYWYQQILGQGPKLLIQFQNNGVVDDSQLPKDRFSAERLKGVDSTLKIQPAKLEDSAVYLCASSSLGGPTEAFFGQGTRLTVV.

As concerns this clone: The identical CDR3 is also encoded by other nucleotide sequences in the sample. The DNA of the CDR3 is TGTGCCAGTAGTATAGAGGCTAGCGGGGGTTACAATGAGCAGTTCTTC. It specifies CASSIEASGGYNEQFF. The chain uses TRBV19 and TRBJ2-1; 10 nucleotides line up with TRBD2. The CDR3 loop spans 16 amino acids. Germline V gene sequence: CDR1 LNHDA, CDR2 SQIVND (reference sequence). V lost 0 bases, J lost 4 bases, and 3 bases stayed unmatched. The full variable domain, completed using reference TRBV19 and TRBJ2-1, is DGGITQSPKYLFRKEGQNVTLSCEQNLNHDAMYWYRQDPGQGLRLIYYSQIVNDFQKGDIAEGYSVSREKKESFPLTVTSAQKNPTAFYLCASSIEASGGYNEQFFGPGTRLTVL.

The chain uses TRBV13 and TRBJ2-3; maybe TRBD2 (5 bases). Between the trimmed V and J ends, which lost 5 bases and 3 bases, there was a span of 6 bases. CDR1 and CDR2 from the germline V gene are PRHDT and FYEKMQ (reference sequence). The CDR3 extends over 12 amino acids. Here the CDR3 reads CASSRGTDTQYF. CDR3 in DNA: TGTGCCAGCAGCCGAGGGACAGATACGCAGTATTTT.

This chain links TRBV6-5 with TRBJ2-1, with 9 bases aligning to TRBD2. Looked up from germline, CDR1 is MNHEY and CDR2 is SVGAGI. V trimming: 4 bases; J trimming: 2 bases; junction bases outside the gene matches: 6. CDR3 length: 16 residues. CDR3 nucleotide sequence: TGTGCCAGCAGTTTAAGTAGCGGGGGACCCTACAATGAGCAGTTCTTC. Translation: CASSLSSGGPYNEQFF.

The chain combines TRBV5-4 with TRBJ2-1; 8 nucleotides match TRBD1. V gave up 4 bases and J gave up 8 bases; unmatched junction bases: 8. Germline-derived CDR1 and CDR2 are SGHNT and YYREEE (reference sequence). The length of the CDR3 is 14 residues. CDR3 in DNA: TGTGCCAGCAGCCGGACAGGGTCCGGTGATGAGCAGTTCTTC. Translating gives CASSRTGSGDEQFF.

The chain employs TRBV11-1 and TRBJ2-5; 10 positions agree with TRBD2. This CDR3 spans 16 amino acids. The junction had 11 bases not matched to a gene; V was cut back by 5 bases and J by 5 bases. The germline V gene has CDR1 SGHAT and CDR2 FQDESV (reference sequence). CDR3 loop: CASSPRSGGTAETQYF. CDR3 nucleotide sequence: TGTGCCAGCAGCCCGCGTAGCGGGGGGACCGCGGAGACCCAGTACTTC.

In its sample, this clone is medium-sized (0.01 to 0.1%). Other DNA sequences in the same sample also yield this CDR3. The CDR3 bases are TGTGCCAGCAGTCACCGGGACTCCAATCAGCCCCAGCATTTT. Translation gives CASSHRDSNQPQHF. This chain uses TRBV27 with TRBJ1-5; D is perhaps TRBD1 (5 bases). The V and J ends lost 5 bases and 3 bases respectively, with 11 bases between them. The CDR3 is 14 amino acids. Germline CDR1 is MNHEY and CDR2 is SMNVEV (reference sequence).

This chain links TRBV10-1 with TRBJ2-3; 7 bases line up with TRBD1. The CDR3 spans 12 residues. The V gene end was trimmed by 4 bases and the J gene end by 6 bases; junction bases not matched to a gene: 1. Germline V gene data show CDR1 as WNHNN and CDR2 as SYGVQD (reference sequence). The CDR3 sequence is CASSADRDTQYF. DNA for the CDR3: TGCGCCAGCAGTGCGGACAGGGATACGCAGTATTTT.

V is TRBV6-6 and J is TRBJ2-5, with 11 bases lining up with TRBD2. Losses at the gene ends were 6 bases for V and 2 bases for J; bases not matched to a gene: 8. This CDR3 has 16 residues. Germline lookup yields CDR1 MNHNY and CDR2 SVGAGI (reference sequence). The CDR3 here is CASSSSRTSGQETQYF. DNA for the CDR3: TGTGCCAGCAGCTCCAGCCGGACTAGCGGGCAAGAGACCCAGTACTTC.

The V call is TRBV2, the J call TRBJ1-5; 7 positions match TRBD1. Germline V gene lookup returns CDR1 SNHLY and CDR2 FYNNEI. The length of the CDR3 is 16 residues. V was pared by 2 bases and J by 7 bases, with 11 bases of the junction left unmatched. CDR3 in DNA: TGTGCCAGCAGTGAATATTCTGGGAGGACAGGACAGCCCCAGCATTTT. Protein sequence: CASSEYSGRTGQPQHF. The full variable domain, completed using reference TRBV2 and TRBJ1-5, is EPEVTQTPSHQVTQMGQEVILRCVPISNHLYFYWYRQILGQKVEFLVSFYNNEISEKSEIFDDQFSVERPDGSNFTLKIRSTKLEDSAMYFCASSEYSGRTGQPQHFGDGTRLSIL.

The CDR3 DNA reads as TGCGCCAGCAGCCAAGATAACAGCTACTATGGCTACACCTTC. Protein product: CASSQDNSYYGYTF. The chain carries TRBV4-1 and TRBJ1-2; D is unclear. This CDR3 region has 14 residues. CDR1 MGHRA and CDR2 YSYEKL come from the germline V gene. Trimming left V 0 bases short and J 3 bases short, with 8 bases between.

The chain combines TRBV15 with TRBJ2-7; 7 positions agree with TRBD2. The CDR3 extends over 16 amino acids. Trimming took 1 base from V and 5 from J; bases not matched to a gene: 11. CDR1 is LNHNV and CDR2 is YYDKDF in the germline V gene (reference sequence). CDR3 sequence: CATSRGSYLADHEQYF. The CDR3 DNA is TGTGCCACCAGCAGAGGATCTTACCTAGCGGACCACGAGCAGTACTTC.

The CDR3 DNA follows: TGTGCCAGCAGTTATCTTAGCGGGGGACCCTACAATGAGCAGTTCTTC. Amino acids: CASSYLSGGPYNEQFF. The chain is built from TRBV6-6 and TRBJ2-1, with TRBD2 identical over 9 bases. The germline gives CDR1 MNHNY, CDR2 SVGAGI (reference sequence). The CDR3 is made up of 16 amino acids. The V gene end was trimmed by 3 bases and the J gene end by 2 bases; junction bases not matched to a gene: 5.

Only one count was recorded for this clone. This sequence joins TRBV7-8 and TRBJ2-7; D may be TRBD2 (6 bases). Trimming removed 1 base at V and 1 base at J, with 8 bases between. This CDR3 contains 14 residues. In germline, CDR1 is SGHVS, CDR2 FQNEAQ. CDR3 DNA: TGTGCCAGCAGCTTAGTTGGGACTTCCTACGAGCAGTACTTC. It translates to CASSLVGTSYEQYF.

The DNA of the CDR3 is TGCGCCAGCAGCCAAGATAGTAGCGGGGGGGCCGGCTACGAGCAGTACTTC. The encoded protein is CASSQDSSGGAGYEQYF. This rearrangement joins TRBV4-1 to TRBJ2-7, with TRBD2 identical over 11 bases. J was trimmed by 3 bases and V by 0 bases; bases with no gene match: 7. This CDR3 is built from 17 residues. The V gene's germline CDR1 is MGHRA and CDR2 YSYEKL.

This sequence joins TRBV5-6 and TRBJ2-6; no firm D call. The V end lost 1 base, the J end lost 2 bases, and 4 bases lay between the germline ends. The CDR3 is made up of 14 amino acids. The germline V gene has CDR1 SGHDT and CDR2 YYEEEE. CDR3 amino acids: CASSLYTGANVLTF. The CDR3 coding sequence is TGTGCCAGCAGCTTGTACACTGGGGCCAACGTCCTGACTTTC.

This chain links TRBV5-1 with TRBJ1-1; D gene unclear. Germline V gives CDR1 SGHRS, CDR2 YFSETQ. The V end lost 3 bases, the J end lost 1 base, and 4 bases lay between the germline ends. The CDR3 has 12 residues. The CDR3 sequence: CASSYGNTEAFF. The CDR3 coding sequence is TGCGCCAGCAGCTACGGGAACACTGAAGCTTTCTTT.

This chain joins TRBV19 and TRBJ2-2, with unresolved D. Trimming removed 0 bases at V and 9 bases at J, with 8 bases between. The CDR3 is 13 amino acids. Germline loops: CDR1 LNHDA, CDR2 SQIVND (reference sequence). DNA for the CDR3: TGTGCCAGTAGTATAGATCGAGTGCGGGAGCTGTTTTTT. This sequence encodes CASSIDRVRELFF.

This chain uses TRBV27 with TRBJ2-1; D perhaps matches TRBD2 (5 bases). This CDR3 region has 13 residues. V lost 4 bases to trimming and J lost 9 bases, with 13 bases between them. Germline CDR1 MNHEY, CDR2 SMNVEV (reference sequence). CDR3 DNA sequence: TGTGCCAGCAGTTCCGCGGTGGAGGTTGAGCAGTTCTTC. This sequence encodes CASSSAVEVEQFF.